Listed below are T cell receptor beta chains from one sample, sequenced in a study of control samples from healthy donors and cancer patients. The repertoire was sequenced with immunoSEQ multiplex PCR; TCRdb's copy has only in-frame clones and lacks some. The sample carries fewer than 30,000 clones, 87% recorded once. Sequenced sample: PBMCs. These receptors were taken from a woman in her 40s with lung cancer. Each CDR3 is given with its conserved first and last residue. The D gene is left open where the match is weak.

J	V	D	CDR3	DNA
TRBJ1-1	TRBV7-9	NA	CASSLDGLQGGEAFF	TGTGCCAGCAGCTTAGACGGACTACAGGGTGGGGAAGCTTTCTTT
TRBJ1-1	TRBV7-9	NA	CASSAETGNTEAFF	TGTGCCAGCAGCGCCGAGACAGGGAACACTGAAGCTTTCTTT
TRBJ2-5	TRBV5-1	NA	CASSARTVQETQYF	TGCGCCAGCAGCGCTCGGACAGTTCAAGAGACCCAGTACTTC
TRBJ1-2	TRBV7-2	NA	CASSLTGIYGYTF	TGTGCCAGCAGCTTGACAGGAATCTATGGCTACACCTTC
TRBJ1-1	TRBV11-2	NA	CASSFGGADTEAFF	TGTGCCAGCAGCTTTGGGGGGGCGGACACTGAAGCTTTCTTT
TRBJ1-6	TRBV14	NA	CASSQVSFTSGAPLHF	TGTGCCAGCAGCCAAGTATCCTTTACATCGGGGGCACCCCTCCACTTT
TRBJ2-3	TRBV19	NA	CASSLWESTDTQYF	TGTGCCAGTAGTCTATGGGAGAGCACAGATACGCAGTATTTT
TRBJ2-5	TRBV4-1	NA	CASSQEAATGTQETQYF	TGCGCCAGCAGCCAAGAGGCCGCAACAGGGACCCAAGAGACCCAGTACTTC
TRBJ1-2	TRBV6-6	TRBD1	CASSRLRDRALEGGYTF	TGTGCCAGCAGTCGCCTCCGGGACAGAGCCCTTGAGGGGGGCTACACCTTC
TRBJ2-1	TRBV4-2	TRBD2	CASSQGASGEGEQFF	TGTGCCAGCAGCCAAGGGGCTAGCGGGGAGGGTGAGCAGTTCTTC